Below, 12 T cell receptor beta chains from the same sample are listed, as sequenced in a study of T cells in Graves' hyperthyroidism and ophthalmopathy. Authors of the study amplified TCR beta CDR3 regions from RNA transcripts. The primer set for the first-round RT-PCR of the TCR CDR3 was HTBI. TCRdb passed the multiplex PCR reads through MiXCR, listing each CDR3 protein once. Of approximately 360,000 distinct CDR3 sequences listed, 15% to 18% were seen once; the top ten hold about a quarter. Sequenced sample: blood. These receptors all come from a woman under 30 with Graves' hyperthyroidism that later progressed to Graves' ophthalmopathy.

At least ten counts were recorded for this clonotype. V usage is TRBV12-3 or TRBV12-4 and J usage is TRBJ2-1; 7 bases are shared with TRBD2. The CDR3 length is 17 residues. With V trimmed by 4 bases and J by 8 bases, 17 bases remained unmatched. The CDR3, as DNA: TGTGCCAGCAGTTCCGCCTCTTTGGGCGGGAGAGGCTATGAGCAGTTCTTC. Residues: CASSSASLGGRGYEQFF.

Ten or more counts support this clonotype. The chain employs TRBV27 and TRBJ2-1, with a tentative D call TRBD1 (6 bases). V was clipped by 6 bases and J by 2 bases, with 26 bases between them. This CDR3 region has 19 residues. Germline CDR1 is MNHEY and CDR2 is SMNVEV (reference sequence). CDR3 region: CASRTMGVGGVYPYNEQFF. CDR3 in DNA: TGTGCCAGCAGAACAATGGGGGTAGGGGGAGTCTACCCCTACAATGAGCAGTTCTTC.

This clonotype was counted between two and nine times. This chain connects TRBV5-1 to TRBJ2-7, with a tentative D call TRBD2 (5 bases). The CDR3 spans 14 residues. The V gene lost 2 bases and the J gene lost 2 bases, with 11 bases spanning the gap. From germline, CDR1 is SGHRS and CDR2 YFSETQ. The CDR3 loop is CASSFRGEPYEQYF. CDR3 DNA: TGCGCCAGCAGCTTTCGGGGAGAACCCTACGAGCAGTACTTC.

This clonotype was detected ten times or more. The chain employs TRBV4-1 and TRBJ2-7; TRBD2 matches 12 bases. Trimming cost V 0 bases and J 4 bases; bases outside gene matches: 4. The CDR3 has 16 amino acids. Germline assignment: CDR1 MGHRA and CDR2 YSYEKL. The CDR3 sequence: CASSQEGGTSGYEQYF. The CDR3 DNA sequence: TGCGCCAGCAGCCAAGAAGGCGGGACTAGCGGGTACGAGCAGTACTTC.

This clonotype was seen a handful of times. CDR3 amino acids: CASSLSPGQGSYEQYF. CDR3 in DNA: TGTGCCAGCAGCCTCTCCCCGGGACAGGGATCCTACGAGCAGTACTTC. This chain uses TRBV14 with TRBJ2-7, with 9 bases identical to TRBD1. Germline trimming cut 4 bases from V and 1 base from J; bases unmatched to any gene: 8. This CDR3 is built from 16 residues. CDR1 is SGHDN, CDR2 FVKESK, per germline.

A few counts support this clonotype. The chain carries TRBV4-1 and TRBJ2-3; a weak D match, TRBD2 (5 bases). The CDR3 sequence is 14 residues long. Trimming pared 3 bases from V and 5 bases from J, leaving 12 bases between. CDR1 MGHRA and CDR2 YSYEKL come from the germline V gene. The CDR3, as DNA: TGCGCCAGCAGCCAGGTGGGAGTTGTAGATACGCAGTATTTT. It translates to CASSQVGVVDTQYF.

This clonotype was detected ten times or more. This chain connects TRBV15 to TRBJ2-3; TRBD2 aligns across 7 bases. CDR1 LNHNV and CDR2 YYDKDF come from the germline V gene (reference sequence). Trimming took 2 bases from V and 3 from J; bases not matched to a gene: 5. The CDR3 covers 15 residues. This CDR3 is CATSRPGLETDTQYF. For the CDR3, the DNA is TGTGCCACCAGCAGACCCGGACTAGAGACAGATACGCAGTATTTT. Complete variable domain (other parts from reference TRBV15 and TRBJ2-3): DAMVIQNPRYQVTQFGKPVTLSCSQTLNHNVMYWYQQKSSQAPKLLFHYYDKDFNNEADTPDNFQSRRPNTSFCFLDIRSPGLGDTAMYLCATSRPGLETDTQYFGPGTRLTVL.

This clonotype was seen many times. Sequence at one end of the junction differs from germline and may be a read error. The chain carries TRBV5-1 and TRBJ2-3; the D is unclear. CDR1 and CDR2 from the germline V gene are SGHRS and YFSETQ. This CDR3 has 12 residues. In DNA form, the CDR3 reads TGTGCCAGCAGCCTGGGCGGAGATACGCAGTATTTT. Its protein is CASSLGGDTQYF.

This clonotype has at least ten counts. This sequence joins TRBV20-1 and TRBJ2-5, with D tentatively TRBD2 (5 bases). From germline, CDR1 is DFQATT and CDR2 SNEGSKA (reference sequence). Trimming took 5 bases from V and 2 from J, leaving 12 bases between them. This CDR3 contains 13 residues. The CDR3 here is CSALGRGQETQYF. The CDR3 bases are TGCAGTGCTCTAGGACGGGGACAAGAGACCCAGTACTTC.

V and J are TRBV2 and TRBJ2-7; D unclear. Trimming took off 8 bases at V and 4 bases at J, with 6 bases between the two ends. CDR1 and CDR2 from the germline V gene are SNHLY and FYNNEI. This CDR3 has 10 residues. CDR3 DNA: TGTGCCAGCGCCTGGTACGAGCAGTACTTC. Encoded protein: CASAWYEQYF.

V is TRBV30 and J is TRBJ1-4, with 7 bases that match TRBD1. V gave up 5 bases and J gave up 7 bases; unmatched junction bases: 25. CDR1 GTSNPN and CDR2 SVGIG come from the germline V gene (reference sequence). The CDR3 is made up of 19 amino acids. This CDR3 reads CAWDTGTEILFSNSEKLFF. As DNA, the CDR3 is TGTGCCTGGGATACCGGGACAGAGATTTTATTTTCAAACAGTGAAAAACTGTTTTTT.

Many counts were recorded for this clonotype. The chain employs TRBV5-1 and TRBJ2-3, with 7 bases identical to TRBD1. CDR1 and CDR2 (germline): SGHRS, YFSETQ. V trimming: 4 bases; J trimming: 6 bases; junction bases outside the gene matches: 8. The CDR3 contains 14 residues. The CDR3 loop is CASSALTGEDTQYF. CDR3 in DNA: TGCGCCAGCAGCGCCTTAACAGGGGAGGATACGCAGTATTTT.